One T cell receptor (beta chain) is described in this entry. Germline loops: CDR1 ENHRY, CDR2 SYGVKD. The CDR3 covers 14 residues. The ends were cut back, 4 bases at V and 3 bases at J, with 10 bases in the middle. Sequencing used immunoSEQ multiplex PCR; TCRdb keeps in-frame clones, though not all of them. The table has 85,000 to 90,000 clones, approximately 96% seen once; the top ten hold about 0.8%. This sample is drawn from a study of cytomegalovirus exposure and HLA in healthy donors. The donors were members of the validation cohort comprising about 130 subjects, separate from the roughly 700-subject first cohort.

The source is a man younger than 30 in good health and CMV-seronegative. The chain couples TRBV10-3 to TRBJ1-5; D not resolved. Sequenced material: PBMCs. CDR3 residues: CAISGSGINQPQHF. CDR3 in DNA: TGTGCCATCAGTGGTTCAGGCATCAATCAGCCCCAGCATTTT.